One and the same sample provided the 32 T cell receptor beta chains below, sequenced in a study of cytomegalovirus exposure and HLA in healthy donors. This PCR relied on a set of 60 Vbeta primers and 13 Jbeta primers. Data came from immunoSEQ multiplex PCR; TCRdb stores just in-frame clones and leaves some out. The sample holds approximately 76,000 clones; 73% are singletons and the top ten take about 16%. Sequencing was performed on PBMCs. The receptors were gathered from a woman aged 40 to 55 in good health and CMV-seropositive.

This clone was observed a handful of times. The chain joins TRBV5-1 to TRBJ2-1; TRBD2 aligns across 12 bases. Germline CDR1 SGHRS, CDR2 YFSETQ. J lost 7 bases, V lost 0 bases, and 5 bases had no gene match. The CDR3 loop spans 16 amino acids. CDR3 coding DNA: TGCGCCAGCAGCTTGGATGGACTAGCGGGATGGAATGAGCAGTTCTTC. Its translation is CASSLDGLAGWNEQFF.

This chain connects TRBV28 to TRBJ1-5; 7 positions match TRBD1. V trimming: 6 bases; J trimming: 5 bases; junction bases outside the gene matches: 7. CDR1 is MDHEN, CDR2 SYDVKM, per germline. This CDR3 is 14 amino acids long. The chain's CDR3 is CASSRQGRYQPQHF. CDR3 in DNA: TGTGCCAGCAGCCGACAGGGTCGCTATCAGCCCCAGCATTTT.

A single count supports this clone. This chain joins TRBV4-3 and TRBJ2-7; 11 bases line up with TRBD2. The CDR3 is 16 residues long. Per the germline V gene, CDR1 is LGHNA and CDR2 is YSLEER. J gave up 3 bases and V 4 bases, and 8 bases lay outside the gene matches. The CDR3 loop is CASSLATGTSGYEQYF. The CDR3, as DNA: TGCGCCAGCAGCCTTGCGACCGGGACTAGCGGCTACGAGCAGTACTTC.

This clone was counted between two and nine times. The rearrangement links TRBV5-1 to TRBJ1-1; 7 positions agree with TRBD1. Germline CDR1 is SGHRS and CDR2 is YFSETQ. The CDR3 runs to 13 residues. With 3 bases clipped from V and 1 base from J, the junction kept 0 bases outside the gene matches. This CDR3 is CASSWDRNTEAFF. CDR3 nucleotide sequence: TGCGCCAGCAGCTGGGACAGGAACACTGAAGCTTTCTTT.

This clone was counted only a few times. The rearrangement links TRBV6-5 to TRBJ1-1, with D tentatively TRBD1 (5 bases). Germline values: CDR1 MNHEY, CDR2 SVGAGI. Trimming left V 6 bases short and J 4 bases short, with 12 bases between. This CDR3 is built from 13 residues. This CDR3 reads CASSRLGGTEAFF. The CDR3 DNA follows: TGTGCCAGCAGCCGACTGGGGGGCACTGAAGCTTTCTTT.

The chain links TRBV23-1 to TRBJ2-5; TRBD2 might be the D (6 bases). TRBV23-1 is designated an ORF whose function remains uncertain. The CDR3 covers 19 residues. V lost 0 bases to trimming and J lost 0 bases, with 20 bases between them. CDR3: CASSQSFGFGGMDQETQYF. CDR3 bases: TGCGCCAGCAGTCAATCGTTCGGGTTCGGAGGGATGGACCAAGAGACCCAGTACTTC.

The chain carries TRBV5-1 and TRBJ2-1; D possibly corresponds to TRBD2 (6 bases). Trimming stripped 2 bases from V and 6 bases from J, with 15 bases between. CDR1 and CDR2 from the germline V gene are SGHRS and YFSETQ. This CDR3 has 15 amino acids. The CDR3 here is CASSFGTPRGNEQFF. The DNA for the CDR3 is TGCGCCAGCAGCTTCGGGACTCCCCGGGGCAATGAGCAGTTCTTC.

The V call is TRBV5-4, the J call TRBJ2-7, with D unresolved. V lost 2 bases and J 6 bases, leaving 12 bases between the germline ends. The length of the CDR3 is 13 residues. Germline V gene lookup returns CDR1 SGHNT and CDR2 YYREEE (reference sequence). CDR3 loop: CASSFYMQFEQYF. CDR3 in DNA: TGTGCCAGCAGCTTTTATATGCAGTTCGAGCAGTACTTC.

The rearrangement uses TRBV2 and TRBJ1-1; 8 bases align to TRBD1. The CDR3 spans 14 residues. CDR1 and CDR2 from the germline V gene are SNHLY and FYNNEI. The J segment lost 11 bases and the V segment lost 3 bases, leaving 11 bases of the junction unmatched. The CDR3 here is CASSDSGTGERAFF. In DNA form, the CDR3 reads TGTGCCAGCAGTGATTCCGGGACAGGAGAGAGGGCTTTCTTT.

The chain joins TRBV12-5 to TRBJ2-3; the D is unclear. The CDR3 length is 14 residues. V lost 6 bases and J lost 2, with 12 bases in between. Germline values: CDR1 LGHNT, CDR2 FRNRAP. The DNA for the CDR3 is TGTGCTAGTGGCCTAGGTCTATACACAGATACGCAGTATTTT. This gives the protein CASGLGLYTDTQYF.

V gene TRBV15 combines with J gene TRBJ2-1; 7 positions agree with TRBD2. The CDR3 is made up of 14 amino acids. Germline V gene sequence: CDR1 LNHNV, CDR2 YYDKDF (reference sequence). With 4 bases clipped from V and 4 bases from J, the junction kept 4 bases outside the gene matches. The CDR3 DNA is TGTGCCACCAGCATCAGGGAGGGTTACAATGAGCAGTTCTTC. Translation: CATSIREGYNEQFF.

This clone came up a few times. This chain's CDR3 is CASSRYRDRFKNEQFF. CDR3 DNA: TGTGCCAGCAGTCGCTACCGGGACAGGTTTAAAAATGAGCAGTTCTTC. The V call is TRBV2, the J call TRBJ2-1; 8 nucleotides match TRBD1. The ends lost 5 bases at V and 7 bases at J; junction bases unmatched: 13. This CDR3 region has 16 residues. The germline CDR1 and CDR2 sequences are SNHLY and FYNNEI.

The rearrangement links TRBV30 to TRBJ2-1; 10 bases are a match to TRBD1. V was pared by 5 bases and J by 8 bases, with 12 bases of the junction left unmatched. The CDR3 has 15 amino acids. Germline V gene data show CDR1 as GTSNPN and CDR2 as SVGIG (reference sequence). CDR3 in DNA: TGTGCCTGGGGTTATACCGGGACAGGGGAAGATGAGCAGTTCTTC. It yields the protein CAWGYTGTGEDEQFF.

This rearrangement joins TRBV12-5 to TRBJ2-7, with 10 bases that match TRBD2. The germline gives CDR1 LGHNT, CDR2 FRNRAP. This CDR3 comprises 14 residues. V shed 11 bases and J 1 base; nucleotides not matched to a gene: 8. The CDR3 here is CACRRTSGSYEQYF. Written as DNA, the CDR3 is TGTGCTTGTCGGCGGACTAGCGGATCCTACGAGCAGTACTTC.

The gene calls are TRBV7-9 and TRBJ2-2, with 7 bases identical to TRBD1. V was pared by 4 bases and J by 3 bases, with 2 bases of the junction left unmatched. The CDR3 spans 14 residues. Germline V gene lookup returns CDR1 SEHNR and CDR2 FQNEAQ (reference sequence). This chain's CDR3 is CASSSGTDTGELFF. The CDR3 DNA is TGTGCCAGCAGCTCCGGGACAGACACCGGGGAGCTGTTTTTT.

The V call is TRBV5-6, the J call TRBJ2-7, with TRBD1 matching 7 bases. Germline loops: CDR1 SGHDT, CDR2 YYEEEE. The V gene end was trimmed by 4 bases and the J gene end by 4 bases; junction bases not matched to a gene: 8. The CDR3 runs to 14 residues. CDR3: CASSPGQLLYEQYF. The CDR3 bases are TGTGCCAGCAGCCCGGGACAGCTCCTATACGAGCAGTACTTC.

This clone appeared a few times. The gene calls are TRBV6-5 and TRBJ2-1, with 10 positions matching TRBD1. The CDR3 extends over 14 amino acids. The V gene's germline CDR1 is MNHEY and CDR2 SVGAGI. Trimming removed 5 bases from V and 7 bases from J; junction bases left unmatched: 5. The CDR3 sequence is CASSKPGQGNEQFF. The CDR3 DNA is TGTGCCAGCAGTAAGCCGGGACAGGGGAATGAGCAGTTCTTC.

This chain uses TRBV28 with TRBJ2-5; a weak D match, TRBD1 (6 bases). The CDR3 consists of 15 residues. Germline assignment: CDR1 MDHEN and CDR2 SYDVKM. Trimming left V 1 base short and J 7 bases short, with 16 bases between. The CDR3 reads CASSLSLIPRGTQYF. The CDR3 DNA is TGTGCCAGCAGTTTATCCCTTATACCCAGGGGGACCCAGTACTTC.

CDR3 protein: CASSPPGGRTDTQYF. CDR3 sequence (DNA): TGTGCCAGCAGCCCGCCCGGCGGGCGGACAGATACGCAGTATTTT. This chain joins TRBV7-2 and TRBJ2-3; TRBD2 is a possible D gene (5 bases). CDR3 length: 15 amino acids. Trimming stripped 5 bases from V and 3 bases from J, with 15 bases between. CDR1 is SGHTA and CDR2 is FQGNSA in the germline V gene.

The CDR3 bases are TGCAGCGTTGCTGGGGGGTACTTCTACGAGCAGTACTTC. Translation: CSVAGGYFYEQYF. The chain links TRBV29-1 to TRBJ2-7; D might be TRBD2 (6 bases). The V end was cut by 4 bases, the J end by 3 bases, with 13 bases between. Germline V gene data show CDR1 as SQVTM and CDR2 as ANQGSEA. The CDR3 is 13 residues long.

The chain couples TRBV7-2 to TRBJ1-2; 7 bases align to TRBD1. From germline, CDR1 is SGHTA and CDR2 FQGNSA. V was pared by 5 bases and J by 7 bases, with 7 bases of the junction left unmatched. The CDR3 loop spans 13 amino acids. CDR3 in DNA: TGTGCCAGCAGCGATTACAGGGGTTCTGGCTACACCTTC. This gives the protein CASSDYRGSGYTF.

The DNA of the CDR3 is TGTGCCAGCAGTGCGCTACTCGGAGACACTGAAGCTTTCTTT. This encodes CASSALLGDTEAFF. The V and J genes are TRBV2 and TRBJ1-1; D unresolved. Trimming shortened V by 4 bases and J by 3 bases, and 12 bases separated the two germline ends. This CDR3 is built from 14 residues. The germline gives CDR1 SNHLY, CDR2 FYNNEI. Complete variable domain (other parts from reference TRBV2 and TRBJ1-1): EPEVTQTPSHQVTQMGQEVILRCVPISNHLYFYWYRQILGQKVEFLVSFYNNEISEKSEIFDDQFSVERPDGSNFTLKIRSTKLEDSAMYFCASSALLGDTEAFFGQGTRLTVV.

This clone was recorded once. The chain joins TRBV7-9 to TRBJ2-7, with 8 bases identical to TRBD2. The CDR3 has 18 residues. The germline V gene has CDR1 SEHNR and CDR2 FQNEAQ (reference sequence). Trimming removed 5 bases from V and 2 bases from J; junction bases left unmatched: 17. The CDR3 reads CASSPGSLTSGYTYEQYF. The CDR3, as DNA: TGTGCCAGCAGCCCGGGGTCCCTCACTAGCGGCTATACCTACGAGCAGTACTTC.

V gene TRBV2 combines with J gene TRBJ1-2; 9 nucleotides match TRBD1. CDR3 size: 12 residues. Germline V CDR1 and CDR2: SNHLY, FYNNEI. After removal of 7 bases from V and 8 bases from J, the junction contained 5 bases not matched to a gene. The CDR3 DNA reads TGTGCCAGCATCGGGGACAGGGTGGGCTACACCTTC. Translated: CASIGDRVGYTF.

This chain links TRBV30 with TRBJ2-1; possibly TRBD1 for D (5 bases). The CDR3 runs 12 residues. Germline V gene sequence: CDR1 GTSNPN, CDR2 SVGIG (reference sequence). V was shortened by 1 base and J by 8 bases, with 9 bases between the two germline ends. CDR3 region: CAWSEQVDEQFF. The DNA for the CDR3 is TGTGCCTGGAGTGAACAGGTTGATGAGCAGTTCTTC.

The rearrangement links TRBV28 to TRBJ1-1, with D perhaps matching TRBD1 (5 bases). The length of the CDR3 is 14 residues. Trimming pared 2 bases from V and 1 base from J, leaving 8 bases between. From germline, CDR1 is MDHEN and CDR2 SYDVKM. CDR3 loop: CASSLTDRNTEAFF. In DNA form, the CDR3 reads TGTGCCAGCAGTTTAACCGACAGGAACACTGAAGCTTTCTTT. Together with reference TRBV28 and TRBJ1-1, the CDR3 gives the full variable domain: DVKVTQSSRYLVKRTGEKVFLECVQDMDHENMFWYRQDPGLGLRLIYFSYDVKMKEKGDIPEGYSVSREKKERFSLILESASTNQTSMYLCASSLTDRNTEAFFGQGTRLTVV.

The chain has TRBV7-6 and TRBJ2-5, with TRBD2 identical over 8 bases. Trimming cost V 2 bases and J 5 bases; bases outside gene matches: 4. The CDR3 runs 14 residues. Germline V gene sequence: CDR1 SGHVS, CDR2 FNYEAQ. In DNA, the CDR3 is TGTGCCAGCAGCTTAACGGGAGGGTTTGAGACCCAGTACTTC. It specifies CASSLTGGFETQYF.

The chain links TRBV7-3 to TRBJ2-1; maybe TRBD2 (7 bases). Germline V gene sequence: CDR1 SGHTA, CDR2 FQGTGA. V was pared by 2 bases and J by 8 bases, with 10 bases between. The CDR3 consists of 13 residues. The CDR3 DNA is TGTGCCAGCAGCTTAGGCGGGGGCCATGAGCAGTTCTTC. Translation: CASSLGGGHEQFF.

This chain links TRBV29-1 with TRBJ2-7; unclear D gene. V gave up 5 bases and J gave up 1 base, with 12 bases separating them. Germline lookup yields CDR1 SQVTM and CDR2 ANQGSEA. The CDR3 spans 13 residues. The CDR3 nucleotides read TGCAGCGTTCAGGCAGGTTCTTCCTACGAGCAGTACTTC. Protein: CSVQAGSSYEQYF.

This clone occurred many times. The rearrangement links TRBV4-3 to TRBJ2-7, with TRBD2 matching 8 bases. CDR3 length equals 13 residues. V gave up 1 base and J gave up 5 bases; unmatched junction bases: 1. Germline V gene lookup returns CDR1 LGHNA and CDR2 YSLEER. The CDR3 DNA sequence: TGCGCCAGCAGCCAAGCGGGGGGGGACGAGCAGTACTTC. It translates to CASSQAGGDEQYF.

This clone was counted only a few times. CDR3 coding DNA: TGCAGCGTTCGACAGGAGATTAATTCACCCCTCCACTTT. As protein: CSVRQEINSPLHF. The V gene is TRBV29-1, the J gene TRBJ1-6, with D possibly matching TRBD1 (6 bases). With 5 bases removed from V and 6 bases from J, the gap between germline ends came to 11 bases. The CDR3 spans 13 residues. Looked up from germline, CDR1 is SQVTM and CDR2 is ANQGSEA. Variable domain in full (rest from reference TRBV29-1 and TRBJ1-6): SAVISQKPSRDICQRGTSLTIQCQVDSQVTMMFWYRQQPGQSLTLIATANQGSEATYESGFVIDKFPISRPNLTFSTLTVSNMSPEDSSIYLCSVRQEINSPLHFGNGTRLTVT.

V gene TRBV7-2 combines with J gene TRBJ2-2; D may be TRBD1 (6 bases). This CDR3 comprises 15 residues. Trimming took 4 bases from V and 5 from J, leaving 14 bases between them. CDR1 SGHTA and CDR2 FQGNSA come from the germline V gene. DNA for the CDR3: TGTGCCAGCAGCTACTGGAGTCAGGGGACCGGGGAGCTGTTTTTT. Translated, it gives CASSYWSQGTGELFF.